This T cell receptor beta chain was recorded in a study of blood T cell repertoires in COVID-19. Those enrolled in Seattle joined during active infection and were followed longitudinally afterward. The CDR3 loop spans 15 amino acids. V was clipped by 8 bases and J by 0 bases; unmatched bases: 7. The V gene's germline CDR1 is SGHVT and CDR2 SQSDAQ. Libraries were prepared by immunoSEQ multiplex PCR; TCRdb keeps only in-frame clonotypes and omits some of them. The repertoire has about 59,000 clones, 80% to 90% of them found once; the top ten carry roughly 30%. The receptor was derived from a man between 60 and 75 years old with COVID-19, enrolled during active disease. The sample taken for sequencing was peripheral blood. V usage is TRBV7-4 and J usage is TRBJ2-7, with 10 bases fitting TRBD2. The CDR3 reads CASCELAGASYEQYF. The CDR3 DNA is TGTGCCAGCTGCGAGCTAGCGGGGGCCTCCTACGAGCAGTACTTC.